What follows describes a single T cell receptor beta chain. These data are taken from a study of blood T cell repertoires in COVID-19. Libraries were prepared by immunoSEQ multiplex PCR; TCRdb keeps only in-frame clonotypes and omits some of them. Among under 50,000 clones listed, approximately 84% were seen once. The origin of this receptor is a man aged 50 to 60 with active COVID-19. Sequencing was carried out using peripheral blood.

CDR3 protein: CSVGGSSNTGELFF. The CDR3 DNA sequence: TGCAGCGTTGGAGGGAGTTCTAACACCGGGGAGCTGTTTTTT. The rearrangement joins TRBV29-1 to TRBJ2-2, with a possible D match to TRBD2 (5 bases). Trimming cost V 4 bases and J 2 bases, with 11 bases left between them. The CDR3 covers 14 residues. The germline V gene has CDR1 SQVTM and CDR2 ANQGSEA.